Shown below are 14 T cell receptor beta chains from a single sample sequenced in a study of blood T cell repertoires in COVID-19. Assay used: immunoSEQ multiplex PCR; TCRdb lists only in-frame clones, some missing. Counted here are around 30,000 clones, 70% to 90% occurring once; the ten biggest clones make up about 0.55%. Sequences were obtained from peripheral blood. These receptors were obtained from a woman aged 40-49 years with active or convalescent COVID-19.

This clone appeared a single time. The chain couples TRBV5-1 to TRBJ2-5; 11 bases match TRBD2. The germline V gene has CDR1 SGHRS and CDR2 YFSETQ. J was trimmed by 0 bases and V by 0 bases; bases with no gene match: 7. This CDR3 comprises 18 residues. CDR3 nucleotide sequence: TGCGCCAGCAGCTTGGACACTAGCGGGAGCTTGTACCAAGAGACCCAGTACTTC. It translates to CASSLDTSGSLYQETQYF.

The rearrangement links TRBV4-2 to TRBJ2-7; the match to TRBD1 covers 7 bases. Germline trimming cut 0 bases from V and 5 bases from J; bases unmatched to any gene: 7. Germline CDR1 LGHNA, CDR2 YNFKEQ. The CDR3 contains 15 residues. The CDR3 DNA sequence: TGTGCCAGCAGCCAAGAGAAACAGGGGCGCGACGAGCAGTACTTC. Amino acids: CASSQEKQGRDEQYF.

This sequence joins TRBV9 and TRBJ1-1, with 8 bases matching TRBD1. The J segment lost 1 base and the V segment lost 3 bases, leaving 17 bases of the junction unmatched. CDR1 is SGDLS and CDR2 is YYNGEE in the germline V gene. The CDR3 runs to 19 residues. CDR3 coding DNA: TGTGCCAGCAGCGCCCTCCGTGGGACAGGCGGCGCGTCGAACACTGAAGCTTTCTTT. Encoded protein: CASSALRGTGGASNTEAFF.

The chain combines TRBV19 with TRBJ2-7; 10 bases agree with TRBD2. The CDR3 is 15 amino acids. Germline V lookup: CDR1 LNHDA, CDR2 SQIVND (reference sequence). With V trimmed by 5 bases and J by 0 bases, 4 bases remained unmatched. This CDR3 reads CASSFRTSGSYEQYF. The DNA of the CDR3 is TGTGCCAGTAGTTTTAGGACTAGCGGCTCCTACGAGCAGTACTTC.

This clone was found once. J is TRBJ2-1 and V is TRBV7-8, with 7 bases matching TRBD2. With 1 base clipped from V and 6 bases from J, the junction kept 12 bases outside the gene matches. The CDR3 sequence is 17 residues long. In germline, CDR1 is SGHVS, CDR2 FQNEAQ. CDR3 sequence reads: CASSLEVRRERGNEQFF. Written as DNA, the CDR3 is TGTGCCAGCAGCTTAGAGGTACGGCGGGAGCGGGGCAATGAGCAGTTCTTC.

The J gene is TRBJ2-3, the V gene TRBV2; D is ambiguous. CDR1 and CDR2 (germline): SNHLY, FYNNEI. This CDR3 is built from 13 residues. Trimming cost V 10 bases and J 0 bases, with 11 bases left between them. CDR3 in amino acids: CATATLSTDTQYF. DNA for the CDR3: TGTGCCACCGCGACACTTAGCACAGATACGCAGTATTTT.

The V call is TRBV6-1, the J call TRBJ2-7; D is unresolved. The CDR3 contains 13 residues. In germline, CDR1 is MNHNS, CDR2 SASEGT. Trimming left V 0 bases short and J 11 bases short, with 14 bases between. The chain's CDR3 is CASSEAQAVPEYF. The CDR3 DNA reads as TGTGCCAGCAGTGAAGCCCAGGCAGTCCCCGAGTACTTC.

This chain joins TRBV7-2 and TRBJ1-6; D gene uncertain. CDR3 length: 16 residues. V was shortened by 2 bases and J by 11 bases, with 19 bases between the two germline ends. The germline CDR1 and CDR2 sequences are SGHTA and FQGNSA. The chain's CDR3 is CASSLRSGLPLTPLHF. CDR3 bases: TGTGCCAGCAGCTTAAGATCCGGACTCCCTTTAACACCCCTCCACTTT.

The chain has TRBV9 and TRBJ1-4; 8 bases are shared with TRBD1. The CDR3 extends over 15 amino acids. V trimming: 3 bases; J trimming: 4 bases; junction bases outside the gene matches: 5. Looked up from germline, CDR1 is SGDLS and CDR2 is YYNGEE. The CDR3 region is CASSGQGKLNEKLFF. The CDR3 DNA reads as TGTGCCAGCAGCGGACAGGGGAAACTTAATGAAAAACTGTTTTTT. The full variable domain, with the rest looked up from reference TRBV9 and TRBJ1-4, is DSGVTQTPKHLITATGQRVTLRCSPRSGDLSVYWYQQSLDQGLQFLIQYYNGEERAKGNILERFSAQQFPDLHSELNLSSLELGDSALYFCASSGQGKLNEKLFFGSGTQLSVL.

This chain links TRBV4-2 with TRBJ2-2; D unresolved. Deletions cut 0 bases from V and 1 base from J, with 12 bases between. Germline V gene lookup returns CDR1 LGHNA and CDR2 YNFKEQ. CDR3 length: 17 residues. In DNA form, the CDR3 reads TGTGCCAGCAGCCAAGATCTGCGGAACATGAACACCGGGGAGCTGTTTTTT. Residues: CASSQDLRNMNTGELFF.

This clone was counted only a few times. The CDR3 reads CASSFNLGGLSGNTIYF. The CDR3 nucleotides read TGTGCCAGCAGTTTCAACTTAGGGGGCCTCTCTGGAAACACCATATATTTT. The J gene is TRBJ1-3, the V gene TRBV28; 7 bases map to TRBD1. The CDR3 consists of 17 residues. V trimming: 3 bases; J trimming: 0 bases; junction bases outside the gene matches: 8. Germline CDR1 and CDR2: MDHEN and SYDVKM.

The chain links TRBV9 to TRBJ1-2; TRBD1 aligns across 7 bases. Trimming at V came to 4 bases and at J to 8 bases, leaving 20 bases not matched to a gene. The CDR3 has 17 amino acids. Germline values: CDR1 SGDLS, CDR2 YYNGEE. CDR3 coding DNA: TGTGCCAGCAGCCGTTATTCTGGGCCGGGACAGATTTTGGGCTACACCTTC. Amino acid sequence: CASSRYSGPGQILGYTF.

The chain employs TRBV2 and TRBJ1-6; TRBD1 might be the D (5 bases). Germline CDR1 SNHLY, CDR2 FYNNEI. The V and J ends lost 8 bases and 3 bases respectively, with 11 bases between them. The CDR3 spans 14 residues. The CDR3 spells CASRDYLYNSPLHF. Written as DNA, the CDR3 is TGTGCCAGCCGGGACTACCTCTATAATTCACCCCTCCACTTT.

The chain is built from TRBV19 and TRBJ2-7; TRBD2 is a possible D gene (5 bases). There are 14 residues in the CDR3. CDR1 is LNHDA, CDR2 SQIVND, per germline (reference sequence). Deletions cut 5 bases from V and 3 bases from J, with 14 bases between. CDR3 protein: CASSAPGLIYEQYF. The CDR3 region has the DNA TGTGCCAGTAGTGCACCGGGATTAATCTACGAGCAGTACTTC.